Listed here is a single TCR beta chain. The antigen it recognizes is unknown. It has no much larger one-base neighbor in the sample; base qualities were not kept. This sample stems from a study of PD-1 blockade in classical Hodgkin lymphoma (TCRdb year 2020). Describing the broader study: The study used CyTOF and TCR beta sequencing to define a peripheral blood immune signature of response to PD-1 blockade in classical Hodgkin lymphoma. Overall study outcomes, separate from this receptor: Baseline TCR diversity was reported as lower in newly diagnosed patients than in healthy donors, and lower still in relapsed/refractory patients. A significant rise by C4D1 was seen in CD4+ but not CD8+ TCR diversity (p=0.0027 vs p=0.16), with the rise being most apparent in complete responders (p=0.02). Patients starting nivolumab less than 1 year after ASCT had lower diversity and were excluded from later analyses to avoid confounding by immune reconstitution. The study covered only a single clinical trial cohort, and the causes of the repertoire differences, possibly disease activity or prior therapy, were still not defined. Baseline diversity similar to that of newly diagnosed patients was observed in trial patients achieving complete response, whereas significantly lower diversity was observed in partial responders and progressors.

The time point label of this sample denotes: cycle 4 day 1 (C4D1), after 6 weeks of nivolumab. All trial patients had relapsed after autologous stem cell transplantation, with cohorts A, B and C differing in prior brentuximab vedotin exposure. CD8+ T cells were purified from thawed PBMCs by magnetic negative selection with a Miltenyi CD8+ T cell isolation kit. The trial cohort included fewer than 60 patients with relapsed/refractory classical Hodgkin lymphoma, and each patient had a best overall response of complete response, partial response or progressive disease. Nivolumab dosing was 3 mg/kg intravenously every 2 weeks, continuing until either disease progression or unacceptable toxicity. Single-agent nivolumab was administered to trial patients in the multi-cohort phase II CheckMate 205 trial. An independent review committee assessed best overall response using the 2007 International Working Group response criteria. Trial PBMCs were obtained immediately prior to nivolumab initiation (C1D1) and on therapy at cycle 2 day 1 and cycle 4 day 1. Peripheral blood was collected in 8 mL Vacutainer Cell Preparation Tubes, from which PBMCs were isolated by centrifugation and then cryopreserved. Purified CD4+ and CD8+ fractions were prepared only for cases in which an additional PBMC sample was available. Magnetically labelled cells were removed on LS columns in a quadroMACS separator, and the flow-through was collected as the purified fraction.

CDR1 MNHEY and CDR2 SVGAGI were looked up in the germline V gene. Taken from cysteine to phenylalanine, the CDR3 has 16 residues. Only the CDR3 part of the read is kept: 48 bases, read in frame from the first base. V is cut by 4 bases and J by 7 bases, and the space between the germline ends is 20 bases. Genomic DNA was extracted with the Qiagen DNeasy kit from unsorted PBMCs and from negatively selected CD4+ and CD8+ fractions. Amplification of TCR beta CDR3 regions was done by immunoSEQ multiplex PCR with primers that anneal to V and J segments. Amplification bias was minimized using a synthetic immune receptor repertoire, and residual bias was removed computationally after sequencing. The paper's data handling went like this. Repertoire diversity was quantified as the Shannon entropy index using custom Python scripts. Unsorted, CD4+ and CD8+ repertoires were examined separately, except in combined analyses, for which CD4+ and CD8+ sequences were merged in silico. A clone counted as expanded when the clone's frequency after treatment rose at least 2-fold relative to C1D1, and clones undetected at baseline were given a pseudocount of 0.5. Singleton clones were defined as clones with 0 or 1 copy at C1D1, and non-singleton clones were defined as clones with 2 or more copies. Clones expanded in unsorted samples were assigned a CD4+, CD8+ or unknown annotation through matching of protein sequences in sorted samples from the same patient. Diversity changes from C1D1 to C4D1 were tested in paired samples using Wilcoxon tests. TCRdb provides this immuneACCESS table in a form limited to in-frame rearrangements. Some clones are lacking; in checked studies, under half of them reflect an unresolved V gene, and why the rest are absent is not known. From that table come the V and J calls and clone size; the DNA was used to work out D and trimming. Recorded for this sample are approximately 10,000 clones; roughly 84% of them occurred a single time. The top ten clonotypes cover 36% of the sample.

This material consisted of CD8+ T cells from blood, taken before the fourth cycle of nivolumab. This sequence uses TRBV6-5 and TRBJ2-1, with TRBD1 tentatively as D gene (8 bases match). The clonotype was recovered from a human donor with classical Hodgkin lymphoma. The donor label of this sample is uncertain. The CDR3 region reads CASSSLRDRGGNEQFF. The DNA reads as follows: TGTGCCAGCAGTTCGCTTCGTGACAGGGGAGGGAATGAGCAGTTCTTC.